This is a list of T cell receptor beta chains from one sample in a study of blood T cell repertoires in COVID-19. This table comes from immunoSEQ multiplex PCR, and its TCRdb copy is limited to in-frame clones, with some not included. The sample yields under 250,000 clones, around 80% seen once. Sequenced sample: PBMCs or T cells enriched from blood (not recorded which). These receptor sequences come from a man aged 60-69 years who had recovered from COVID-19. Both conserved end residues are part of each CDR3. A D gene is named only where the DNA matches it firmly. Only part of the rows carry a size: once, few, many, or a class if the clone is expanded.

v_call	j_call	d_call	clone_size	cdr3_nt	cdr3_aa
TRBV12-3/TRBV12-4	TRBJ2-1	NA	NA	TGTGCCAGCAGTTTGCGGGACAATGAGCAGTTCTTC	CASSLRDNEQFF
TRBV7-3	TRBJ2-6	TRBD1	NA	TGTGCCAGCAGCTTAAATTCAGGGGGCTCTGGGGCCAACGTCCTGACTTTC	CASSLNSGGSGANVLTF
TRBV6-5	TRBJ2-3	TRBD1	NA	TGTGCCAGCAGCCCGGACAGGGCTCGCACAGATACGCAGTATTTT	CASSPDRARTDTQYF
TRBV19	TRBJ1-6	NA	NA	TGTGCCAGTAGCCAAGGACATGATTCACCCCTCCACTTT	CASSQGHDSPLHF
TRBV25-1	TRBJ1-2	TRBD1	NA	TGTGCCAGCAGTGAAGGAGGGCTGACAGGGGGCGCAAATGGCTACACCTTC	CASSEGGLTGGANGYTF
TRBV11-1	TRBJ2-3	TRBD2	NA	TGTGCCAGCAGCTCGGCGGGGGGCCCAGATACGCAGTATTTT	CASSSAGGPDTQYF
TRBV5-5	TRBJ2-1	TRBD1	NA	TGTGCCAGCAGCTTGGCAGGGGGCTGGGGGGATGAGCAGTTCTTC	CASSLAGGWGDEQFF
TRBV11-2	TRBJ1-3	NA	NA	TGTGCCAGCAGCCCAACCCTCCGGAGCTCTGGAAACACCATATATTTT	CASSPTLRSSGNTIYF
TRBV5-1	TRBJ1-1	NA	NA	TGCGCCAGCAGCCGACAGACAAACACTGAAGCTTTCTTT	CASSRQTNTEAFF
TRBV19	TRBJ1-2	TRBD1	NA	TGTGCCAGTAGTCCCCGACAGGGCTTGGGCTACACCTTC	CASSPRQGLGYTF
TRBV5-1	TRBJ2-7	NA	NA	TGCGCCAGCAGCTTGGACAGGGTCGTTGGAGAGCAGTACTTC	CASSLDRVVGEQYF
TRBV2	TRBJ1-1	TRBD1	NA	TGTGCCAGCAGTATACGGACAGGGAGCTTCACTGAAGCTTTCTTT	CASSIRTGSFTEAFF
TRBV30	TRBJ1-2	NA	few	TGTGCCTGGAGTGTAGGATCGGGGTATGGCTACACCTTC	CAWSVGSGYGYTF
TRBV30	TRBJ1-1	TRBD1	NA	TGTGCCTGGTCCGGGACAGGGAAGACTGAAGCTTTCTTT	CAWSGTGKTEAFF
TRBV5-1	TRBJ2-6	TRBD1	NA	TGCGCCAGCAGCTTTACAGGGGTTGGGGCCAACGTCCTGACTTTC	CASSFTGVGANVLTF